Listed here are 19 T cell receptor beta chains from one sample, sequenced in a study of regulatory T cells in long-lasting Graves disease. Arm-PCR of CDR3 regions and iRepertoire HTBI primers were used to build TCR beta libraries. Via MiXCR, TCRdb re-called the multiplex PCR reads, giving one row per CDR3 protein. In the table there are about 620,000 distinct CDR3 sequences, approximately 15% of which are singletons. Regarding time point: newly diagnosed GD, antithyroid drugs for less than 3 months. From PBMCs, RNA was extracted and then used to make the TCR library. These data were also filed under a second study, of T cells in Graves' hyperthyroidism and ophthalmopathy.

Material: peripheral blood mononuclear cells (PBMCs), obtained at new diagnosis, from a patient treated with antithyroid drugs. The origin of the receptors is a woman in her twenties or thirties with Graves disease.

In the case of this clonotype: This probably arose from a read error, given a far larger clone one base away. The rearrangement links TRBV6-1 to TRBJ1-1; D might be TRBD1 (6 bases). The CDR3 has 17 amino acids. The V gene lost 6 bases and the J gene lost 5 bases, with 25 bases spanning the gap. Per germline, CDR1 MNHNS and CDR2 SASEGT. The CDR3 nucleotides are TGTGCCAGCAGACCTGGGGGCGGGGGGGAATTAGCGACTGAAGCTTTCTTT. Amino acids: CASRPGGGGELATEAFF.

This clonotype was seen many times. The chain employs TRBV3-1 and TRBJ2-5, with TRBD2 as a possible D gene (6 bases). CDR1 LGHDT and CDR2 YNNKEL come from the germline V gene (reference sequence). CDR3 length: 13 amino acids. V lost 5 bases and J lost 1, with 8 bases in between. For the CDR3, the DNA is TGTGCCAGCAGCGCGGGACTCCAAGAGACCCAGTACTTC. This translates into CASSAGLQETQYF.

There are many counts of this clonotype. The genes are TRBV6-1 and TRBJ2-5, with 14 bases lining up with TRBD2. CDR1 is MNHNS, CDR2 SASEGT, per germline. This CDR3 contains 17 residues. The V gene end was trimmed by 5 bases and the J gene end by 5 bases; junction bases not matched to a gene: 10. The CDR3 region has the DNA TGTGCCAGCAGTCGACCGGGACTAGCGGGAGTGGAGGAGACCCAGTACTTC. This codes for CASSRPGLAGVEETQYF.

In its sample, this clonotype was seen many times. The V call is TRBV28, the J call TRBJ1-4, with D possibly matching TRBD1 (5 bases). Germline V gene data show CDR1 as MDHEN and CDR2 as SYDVKM. The V end lost 3 bases, the J end lost 6 bases, and 11 bases lay between the germline ends. The CDR3 has 14 amino acids. In DNA, the CDR3 is TGTGCCAGCAGTTTGGGGGGGTCCGATGAAAAACTGTTTTTT. Translating it yields CASSLGGSDEKLFF.

This clonotype was observed many times. The chain couples TRBV28 to TRBJ2-1; TRBD1 might be the D (5 bases). Germline-derived CDR1 and CDR2 are MDHEN and SYDVKM. Deletions cut 7 bases from V and 4 bases from J, with 11 bases between. The CDR3 runs 13 residues. Here the CDR3 DNA reads TGTGCCAGCAATCGGCAGGGATACAATGAGCAGTTCTTC. Amino acid sequence: CASNRQGYNEQFF.

V usage is TRBV10-2 and J usage is TRBJ2-7; D is ambiguous. V was clipped by 10 bases and J by 3 bases, with 13 bases between them. This CDR3 comprises 12 residues. In germline, CDR1 is WSHSY, CDR2 SAAADI. Here the CDR3 reads CAIWTARYEQYF. In nucleotides, the CDR3 is TGCGCCATTTGGACGGCCCGCTACGAGCAGTACTTC.

This clonotype has more than one count but fewer than ten. V and J are TRBV6-2 or TRBV6-3 and TRBJ1-2; D unclear. With 4 bases removed from V and 5 bases from J, the gap between germline ends came to 17 bases. This CDR3 is 15 amino acids long. Germline loops: CDR1 MNHEY, CDR2 SVGEGT. In DNA form, the CDR3 reads TGTGCCAGCAGTTCGGACCTCCCATCCCATTATGGCTACACCTTC. As protein: CASSSDLPSHYGYTF.

This clonotype was seen repeatedly, ten times or more. The chain uses TRBV7-3 and TRBJ2-5; D is unclear. The CDR3 is 15 amino acids. The V end lost 1 base, the J end lost 7 bases, and 16 bases lay between the germline ends. Germline CDR1 reads SGHTA; CDR2 reads FQGTGA. Written as DNA, the CDR3 is TGTGCCAGCAGCTTAAGCAAGCAGGAAGGTTCGACCCAGTACTTC. It translates to CASSLSKQEGSTQYF. The whole variable domain, filled in from reference TRBV7-3 and TRBJ2-5, reads GAGVSQTPSNKVTEKGKYVELRCDPISGHTALYWYRQSLGQGPEFLIYFQGTGAADDSGLPNDRFFAVRPEGSVSTLKIQRTERGDSAVYLCASSLSKQEGSTQYFGPGTRLLVL.

In this sample, this clonotype turned up a few times. A much more abundant neighbour one base away suggests this may be a read error. J is TRBJ2-5 and V is TRBV30; D gene unclear. The CDR3 contains 11 residues. CDR1 is GTSNPN, CDR2 SVGIG, per germline (reference sequence). The germline V and J ends were trimmed by 2 bases and 4 bases, with 5 bases remaining between them. In DNA form, the CDR3 reads TGTGCCTGGAGTATGATAGAGACCCAGTACTTC. Its translation: CAWSMIETQYF.

This clonotype showed up many times. This sequence joins TRBV7-9 and TRBJ1-2; D is unresolved. CDR3 length equals 14 residues. In germline, CDR1 is SEHNR, CDR2 FQNEAQ (reference sequence). V was pared by 5 bases and J by 3 bases, with 13 bases between. The DNA of the CDR3 is TGTGCCAGCAGCCCCTACTCAGGAGACTATGGCTACACCTTC. It codes for CASSPYSGDYGYTF.

This clonotype occurred many times. The V and J genes are TRBV7-2 and TRBJ2-7, with D tentatively TRBD2 (5 bases). In germline, CDR1 is SGHTA, CDR2 FQGNSA. The CDR3 contains 14 residues. The V and J ends lost 3 bases and 2 bases respectively, with 11 bases between them. CDR3 protein: CASSFADGTYEQYF. As DNA, the CDR3 is TGTGCCAGCAGCTTCGCGGACGGGACCTACGAGCAGTACTTC.

The V gene is TRBV5-4, the J gene TRBJ2-5, with unresolved D. The CDR3 sequence is 17 residues long. V lost 2 bases to trimming and J lost 0 bases, with 17 bases between them. Germline lookup yields CDR1 SGHNT and CDR2 YYREEE (reference sequence). CDR3 sequence reads: CASSLPPRVGYQETQYF. CDR3 coding DNA: TGTGCCAGCAGCTTACCTCCTAGGGTGGGGTACCAAGAGACCCAGTACTTC.

This clonotype came up a few times. The chain couples TRBV27 to TRBJ1-2; 7 bases fit TRBD1. Per germline, CDR1 MNHEY and CDR2 SMNVEV (reference sequence). The V and J ends lost 7 bases and 3 bases, in that order; junction bases with no gene match: 11. This CDR3 is 15 amino acids long. The CDR3 protein is CASTYPWGQHYGYTF. Written as DNA, the CDR3 is TGTGCCAGCACCTATCCGTGGGGACAGCACTATGGCTACACCTTC.

The V gene is TRBV20-1, the J gene TRBJ2-1; the match to TRBD2 covers 7 bases. Trimming cost V 4 bases and J 10 bases; bases outside gene matches: 13. Germline V gene data show CDR1 as DFQATT and CDR2 as SNEGSKA (reference sequence). There are 14 residues in the CDR3. CDR3 sequence (DNA): TGCAGTGCTAAAGATAGCGGGCCCGCGGGGGAGCAGTTCTTC. Its translation: CSAKDSGPAGEQFF.

This clonotype was picked up many times. V usage is TRBV28 and J usage is TRBJ2-7; D is uncertain. The CDR3 runs to 14 residues. Trimming took off 5 bases at V and 3 bases at J, with 14 bases between the two ends. CDR1 MDHEN and CDR2 SYDVKM come from the germline V gene. CDR3: CASSIPSRDYEQYF. CDR3 DNA: TGTGCCAGCAGTATCCCATCCCGTGACTACGAGCAGTACTTC.

The rearrangement links TRBV19 to TRBJ2-3, with no clear D. This CDR3 region has 17 residues. Trimming left V 8 bases short and J 0 bases short, with 21 bases between. Germline CDR1 is LNHDA and CDR2 is SQIVND (reference sequence). CDR3 residues: CASHSPGEPSSTDTQYF. In DNA form, the CDR3 reads TGTGCCAGTCATAGCCCGGGCGAACCTTCTAGCACAGATACGCAGTATTTT.

This clonotype has more than one count but fewer than ten. The chain is built from TRBV28 and TRBJ1-5; D is perhaps TRBD1 (6 bases). Trimming took off 7 bases at V and 5 bases at J, with 15 bases between the two ends. Germline CDR1 reads MDHEN; CDR2 reads SYDVKM. The length of the CDR3 is 14 residues. CDR3 in amino acids: CASNIPGAYQPQHF. Written as DNA, the CDR3 is TGTGCCAGCAACATCCCAGGGGCGTATCAGCCCCAGCATTTT.

The V and J genes are TRBV30 and TRBJ1-1; D is undetermined. Germline CDR1 reads GTSNPN; CDR2 reads SVGIG (reference sequence). Trimming cost V 2 bases and J 5 bases, with 12 bases left between them. CDR3 length: 13 residues. The CDR3 bases are TGTGCCTGGAGTCCCCTCCTCAGGACTGAAGCTTTCTTT. Protein: CAWSPLLRTEAFF.

This clonotype has more than one count but fewer than ten. V and J are TRBV28 and TRBJ2-5; 7 nucleotides align to TRBD1. The J segment lost 1 base and the V segment lost 3 bases, leaving 5 bases of the junction unmatched. The CDR3 totals 15 residues. CDR1 MDHEN and CDR2 SYDVKM come from the germline V gene. The CDR3 bases are TGTGCCAGCAGTTTTACCGGGACAGCCCAAGAGACCCAGTACTTC. Its translation: CASSFTGTAQETQYF.